These 27 T cell receptor beta chains were sequenced from one sample in a study of blood T cells in healthy people across ages. A J-beta primer mix and a sample-barcoded 5' primer were used in a second PCR of about 7 to 12 cycles. MiXCR, applied by TCRdb to the 5' RACE reads, yields one record per CDR3 protein. The data show about 730,000 distinct CDR3 sequences, 40% to 45% seen once. The source material was blood. These receptors all stem from a woman aged 55-69 years in good health.

This clonotype was detected a few times. This chain connects TRBV7-2 to TRBJ2-3; 7 bases map to TRBD1. V was pared by 5 bases and J by 1 base, with 3 bases of the junction left unmatched. This CDR3 has 14 residues. Germline V lookup: CDR1 SGHTA, CDR2 FQGNSA. CDR3 DNA: TGTGCCAGCAGCGGGGGACAGCGCACAGATACGCAGTATTTT. Protein sequence: CASSGGQRTDTQYF. Filled out from reference TRBV7-2 and TRBJ2-3, the complete variable domain reads GAGVSQSPSNKVTEKGKDVELRCDPISGHTALYWYRQSLGQGLEFLIYFQGNSAPDKSGLPSDRFSAERTGGSVSTLTIQRTQQEDSAVYLCASSGGQRTDTQYFGPGTRLTVL.

This clonotype was seen at least ten times. The J gene is TRBJ2-5, the V gene TRBV29-1; D call uncertain. V lost 1 base to trimming and J lost 5 bases, with 5 bases between them. CDR1 and CDR2 from the germline V gene are SQVTM and ANQGSEA. This CDR3 contains 11 residues. CDR3 loop: CSVEVRETQYF. The CDR3 bases are TGCAGCGTTGAAGTTCGCGAGACCCAGTACTTC.

The table lists this clonotype with a few counts. The V call is TRBV29-1, the J call TRBJ1-1; 9 bases fit TRBD1. The germline CDR1 and CDR2 sequences are SQVTM and ANQGSEA. Germline trimming cut 5 bases from V and 2 bases from J; bases unmatched to any gene: 6. CDR3 length: 14 residues. This CDR3 is CSVLMTGGNTEAFF. The CDR3 DNA sequence: TGCAGCGTTTTAATGACAGGGGGTAACACTGAAGCTTTCTTT.

V usage is TRBV27 and J usage is TRBJ2-1; 11 bases match TRBD2. V was clipped by 5 bases and J by 7 bases; unmatched bases: 7. The CDR3 consists of 15 residues. Germline values: CDR1 MNHEY, CDR2 SMNVEV (reference sequence). The DNA for the CDR3 is TGTGCCAGCAGTCCAAATAGCGGGGGGGGGAATGAGCAGTTCTTC. Translating gives CASSPNSGGGNEQFF.

The genes are TRBV5-1 and TRBJ2-7; perhaps D is TRBD1 or TRBD2 (5 bases each). The CDR3 runs to 12 residues. The V gene lost 7 bases and the J gene lost 3 bases, with 11 bases spanning the gap. Germline CDR1 reads SGHRS; CDR2 reads YFSETQ. CDR3 DNA: TGCGCCAGCCGTCTGGGGGTCTACGAGCAGTACTTC. Residues: CASRLGVYEQYF.

The chain links TRBV4-2 to TRBJ2-7, with TRBD2 identical over 9 bases. V trimming: 0 bases; J trimming: 2 bases; junction bases outside the gene matches: 5. Looked up from germline, CDR1 is LGHNA and CDR2 is YNFKEQ. The CDR3 sequence is 16 residues long. Written as DNA, the CDR3 is TGTGCCAGCAGCCAAGATTCTAGCGGGGTTACCTACGAGCAGTACTTC. Its protein is CASSQDSSGVTYEQYF.

This clonotype appeared a few times. The gene calls are TRBV15 and TRBJ2-1, with unresolved D. From germline, CDR1 is LNHNV and CDR2 YYDKDF (reference sequence). The CDR3 extends over 15 amino acids. V lost 0 bases, J lost 9 bases, and 15 bases lay in between. CDR3: CATSRDGIGSGEQFF. The CDR3 bases are TGTGCCACCAGCAGAGATGGAATAGGTTCGGGTGAGCAGTTCTTC.

V and J are TRBV20-1 and TRBJ1-6, with TRBD1 matching 8 bases. Germline lookup yields CDR1 DFQATT and CDR2 SNEGSKA (reference sequence). V was clipped by 3 bases and J by 7 bases; unmatched bases: 11. The CDR3 covers 16 residues. The CDR3 sequence is CSARIRQGSGNSPLHF. The CDR3 DNA reads as TGCAGTGCTAGGATACGACAGGGGTCTGGGAATTCACCCCTCCACTTT.

This clonotype was detected ten times or more. The rearrangement links TRBV25-1 to TRBJ2-1; 11 bases line up with TRBD1. The CDR3 totals 16 residues. Looked up from germline, CDR1 is MGHDK and CDR2 is SYGVNS. J gave up 8 bases and V 0 bases, and 6 bases lay outside the gene matches. The CDR3 coding sequence is TGTGCCAGCAGTGAATACCGCGGACAGGGGGCTGATGAGCAGTTCTTC. Amino acid sequence: CASSEYRGQGADEQFF.

This clonotype was seen a few times. The chain recombines TRBV29-1 with TRBJ1-1, with TRBD1 identical over 12 bases. The CDR3 has 14 amino acids. Per the germline V gene, CDR1 is SQVTM and CDR2 is ANQGSEA. Unmatched junction bases numbered 5, after V lost 5 bases and J lost 4 bases. CDR3 DNA: TGCAGCGTTCCGGGACAGGGGGCGGGCACTGAAGCTTTCTTT. Protein sequence: CSVPGQGAGTEAFF.

This clonotype has a handful of counts. This chain joins TRBV20-1 and TRBJ1-2; 7 nucleotides align to TRBD1. CDR3 length: 14 amino acids. Germline V gene lookup returns CDR1 DFQATT and CDR2 SNEGSKA (reference sequence). V shed 2 bases, J shed 8 bases, and the junction held 11 bases outside the gene matches. In nucleotides, the CDR3 is TGCAGTGCTAGAACCGCGGGACAGCTGCCGGGCTACACCTTC. It translates to CSARTAGQLPGYTF.

The chain joins TRBV6-2 or TRBV6-3 to TRBJ2-3; maybe TRBD1 (6 bases). V lost 7 bases to trimming and J lost 0 bases, with 14 bases between them. This CDR3 comprises 15 residues. CDR1 and CDR2 from the germline V gene are MNHEY and SVGEGT. Here the CDR3 DNA reads TGTGCCAGCATTAACAGGGCCCTTAGCACAGATACGCAGTATTTT. Its protein product is CASINRALSTDTQYF.

Only a few counts were recorded for this clonotype. V usage is TRBV20-1 and J usage is TRBJ1-1; D not certain. This CDR3 is built from 13 residues. The germline V gene has CDR1 DFQATT and CDR2 SNEGSKA (reference sequence). The CDR3 sequence: CSSSLGGNTEAFF. For the CDR3, the DNA is TGCAGCAGCTCGTTGGGAGGGAACACTGAAGCTTTCTTT.

The chain joins TRBV9 to TRBJ2-7; D is possibly TRBD2 (6 bases). The CDR3 spans 14 residues. Germline assignment: CDR1 SGDLS and CDR2 YYNGEE. V lost 0 bases and J lost 0, with 7 bases in between. CDR3 DNA sequence: TGTGCCAGCAGCGTAGTAGCGGACTCCTACGAGCAGTACTTC. This translates into CASSVVADSYEQYF. Looking up the rest from reference TRBV9 and TRBJ2-7 gives the full variable domain: DSGVTQTPKHLITATGQRVTLRCSPRSGDLSVYWYQQSLDQGLQFLIQYYNGEERAKGNILERFSAQQFPDLHSELNLSSLELGDSALYFCASSVVADSYEQYFGPGTRLTVT.

This clonotype was seen more than once but under ten times. This chain connects TRBV20-1 to TRBJ2-4; TRBD2 matches 10 bases. The CDR3 has 14 amino acids. V lost 0 bases to trimming and J lost 6 bases; unmatched junction nucleotides: 2. The germline V gene has CDR1 DFQATT and CDR2 SNEGSKA (reference sequence). CDR3 amino acids: CSARDTSGTNIQYF. CDR3 DNA: TGCAGTGCTAGAGACACTAGCGGGACAAACATTCAGTACTTC.

As regards this clonotype: This may arise from a read error, as a much more abundant clone is one base away. J is TRBJ2-3 and V is TRBV4-2; perhaps TRBD2 as D (6 bases). This CDR3 is 16 amino acids long. The germline V gene encodes CDR1 LGHNA and CDR2 YNFKEQ. Written as DNA, the CDR3 is TGCGCCAGCAGCCAAGATTTGGGCACTAGCACAGAGACGCAGTATTTT. It is translated as CASSQDLGTSTETQYF.

The chain combines TRBV7-9 with TRBJ2-5; tentative D call: TRBD1 (6 bases). Germline CDR1 is SEHNR and CDR2 is FQNEAQ (reference sequence). V shed 1 base and J shed 13 bases, with 13 bases lying between them. This CDR3 has 12 amino acids. The CDR3: CASSLEGGPGYF. CDR3 DNA: TGTGCCAGCAGCTTAGAAGGGGGTCCGGGGTACTTC.

This clonotype was recorded only once. V and J are TRBV12-3 or TRBV12-4 and TRBJ2-7; TRBD2 agrees at 9 bases. J gave up 5 bases and V 1 base, and 6 bases lay outside the gene matches. CDR3 length equals 15 residues. In DNA, the CDR3 is TGTGCCAGCAGTTTAGGCATAGCGGGAGTGAACGAGCAGTACTTC. This translates into CASSLGIAGVNEQYF.

This clonotype was detected a few times. V and J are TRBV6-1 and TRBJ2-7; no reliable D call. V was trimmed by 3 bases and J by 5 bases, leaving 11 bases between them. Germline CDR1 and CDR2: MNHNS and SASEGT. The CDR3 totals 13 residues. The CDR3 reads CASSDESSHEQYF. CDR3 bases: TGTGCCAGCAGTGATGAGAGTAGCCACGAGCAGTACTTC.

The CDR3 nucleotides read TGTGCCAGCAGCTTGGTGGGGAAGGACTACGAGCAGTACTTC. This gives the protein CASSLVGKDYEQYF. The V and J genes are TRBV5-8 and TRBJ2-7; no clear D. V shed 0 bases and J shed 3 bases, with 10 bases lying between them. The CDR3 extends over 14 amino acids. CDR1 is SGHTS and CDR2 is YDEGEE in the germline V gene. Looking up the rest from reference TRBV5-8 and TRBJ2-7 gives the full variable domain: EAGVTQSPTHLIKTRGQQATLRCSPISGHTSVYWYQQALGLGLQFLLWYDEGEERNRGNFPPRFSGRQFPNYSSELNVNALELEDSALYLCASSLVGKDYEQYFGPGTRLTVT.

The chain joins TRBV24-1 to TRBJ2-3, with TRBD1 identical over 7 bases. Trimming took 2 bases from V and 6 from J; bases not matched to a gene: 7. Per the germline V gene, CDR1 is KGHDR and CDR2 is SFDVKD. This CDR3 has 15 amino acids. The CDR3 here is CATSDSRQGADTQYF. The DNA of the CDR3 is TGTGCCACCAGTGATTCAAGACAGGGTGCGGATACGCAGTATTTT.

Of note for this clonotype: It may be a read error: a sequence one base away is much more abundant. The V gene is TRBV12-3 or TRBV12-4, the J gene TRBJ2-3; D gene uncertain. V was clipped by 6 bases and J by 4 bases, with 14 bases between them. The CDR3 is 14 amino acids. CDR3 region: CASRSRLYADTQYF. The CDR3, as DNA: TGTGCCAGCAGATCCCGACTGTACGCAGATACGCAGTATTTT.

The chain is built from TRBV7-8 and TRBJ2-3; tentatively, D is TRBD1 (6 bases). Trimming pared 2 bases from V and 14 bases from J, leaving 20 bases between. This CDR3 contains 14 residues. The germline V gene encodes CDR1 SGHVS and CDR2 FQNEAQ. The CDR3 DNA follows: TGTGCCAGCAGCTTAAGGGGGAAGACAGAATACGCGTATTTT. Translating it yields CASSLRGKTEYAYF.

The sample holds a few counts of this clonotype. This chain joins TRBV2 and TRBJ2-6; D call uncertain. V lost 1 base, J lost 2 bases, and 6 bases lay in between. Germline CDR1 is SNHLY and CDR2 is FYNNEI. CDR3 length: 15 residues. Here the CDR3 DNA reads TGTGCCAGCAGTGAAGGACACGCTGGGGCCAACGTCCTGACTTTC. This codes for CASSEGHAGANVLTF.

V is TRBV20-1 and J is TRBJ2-1; D is perhaps TRBD2 (7 bases). This CDR3 region has 16 residues. Trimming pared 1 base from V and 0 bases from J, leaving 13 bases between. The germline V gene has CDR1 DFQATT and CDR2 SNEGSKA (reference sequence). The CDR3 sequence is CSARGFGGPSYNEQFF. DNA for the CDR3: TGCAGTGCTAGAGGTTTCGGGGGGCCCTCCTACAATGAGCAGTTCTTC.

The V and J genes are TRBV29-1 and TRBJ1-5; 9 nucleotides align to TRBD1. Germline CDR1 is SQVTM and CDR2 is ANQGSEA. The CDR3 is 15 residues long. Trimming cost V 4 bases and J 4 bases; bases outside gene matches: 8. For the CDR3, the DNA is TGCAGCGTTGCCTCGGGGGGGACAGGGAATCAGCCCCAGCATTTT. Protein: CSVASGGTGNQPQHF.

The rearrangement joins TRBV6-1 to TRBJ2-5, with 9 positions matching TRBD1. Germline V gene sequence: CDR1 MNHNS, CDR2 SASEGT. CDR3 length: 15 amino acids. V was pared by 1 base and J by 11 bases, with 11 bases of the junction left unmatched. The CDR3 bases are TGTGCCAGCAGTGAAGGGGGGACAGGGCTTGATGAGCAGTACTTC. Protein: CASSEGGTGLDEQYF.